Sequencing of this TCR beta chain was carried out in a study of T cells in Graves' hyperthyroidism and ophthalmopathy. CDR1 is DFQATT, CDR2 SNEGSKA, per germline (reference sequence). The CDR3 is 12 residues long. Deletions cut 2 bases from V and 6 bases from J, with 10 bases between. It was uncontrolled infection, other autoimmune disease, pregnancy or lactation that excluded patients. Researchers took RNA transcripts and amplified the TCR beta CDR3 regions from them. During a first-round RT-PCR of the TCR CDR3, the HTBI primer set was used. Using its own MiXCR run on the multiplex PCR reads, TCRdb lists one record per CDR3 protein. Among about 610,000 distinct CDR3 sequences, just over 45% were seen once, and the ten largest hold roughly 7.7%. In its sample, this clonotype was seen many times. Antigen specificity is unknown. General observations from the study: Blood held most thyroid clonotypes expanded above 0.001 frequency.

Sequencing was carried out using peripheral blood or thyroid tissue (not recorded which). The V call is TRBV20-1, the J call TRBJ1-2; D not resolved. The origin of this receptor is a woman aged 18-30 years with Graves' hyperthyroidism. The CDR3 DNA sequence: TGCAGTGCTAGATTATGGGCCGATGGCTACACCTTC. It yields the protein CSARLWADGYTF.